Shown below are 20 T cell receptor beta chains from a single sample sequenced in a study of blood T cell repertoires in COVID-19. Using immunoSEQ multiplex PCR, the repertoire was profiled, and TCRdb retains in-frame clones only, with some absent. The table lists about 55,000 clones, just over 90% of them singletons. The source material was peripheral blood. All receptors derive from a man aged 40-49 years with acute or convalescent COVID-19.

The chain's CDR3 is CAWRLAGGNQQYF. CDR3 DNA: TGTGCCTGGAGGCTAGCGGGAGGTAACCAGCAGTACTTC. The chain has TRBV30 and TRBJ2-7, with TRBD2 matching 11 bases. Germline V gene sequence: CDR1 GTSNPN, CDR2 SVGIG (reference sequence). This CDR3 has 13 residues. V gave up 3 bases and J gave up 8 bases; unmatched junction bases: 6.

This clone has a single count. The chain is built from TRBV27 and TRBJ2-1, with a possible D match to TRBD1 (6 bases). Trimming pared 3 bases from V and 3 bases from J, leaving 15 bases between. Germline V gene data show CDR1 as MNHEY and CDR2 as SMNVEV (reference sequence). The CDR3 length is 16 residues. CDR3 region: CASSFLGDKSYNEQFF. CDR3 coding DNA: TGTGCCAGCAGTTTCCTCGGGGACAAGAGCTACAATGAGCAGTTCTTC.

The chain carries TRBV2 and TRBJ1-5; D is possibly TRBD1 (5 bases). Germline CDR1 and CDR2: SNHLY and FYNNEI. With 6 bases removed from V and 2 bases from J, the gap between germline ends came to 8 bases. This CDR3 comprises 13 residues. The CDR3 here is CASRGQGNQPQHF. The CDR3, as DNA: TGTGCCAGCAGGGGGCAAGGCAATCAGCCCCAGCATTTT. Full variable domain (missing parts from reference TRBV2 and TRBJ1-5): EPEVTQTPSHQVTQMGQEVILRCVPISNHLYFYWYRQILGQKVEFLVSFYNNEISEKSEIFDDQFSVERPDGSNFTLKIRSTKLEDSAMYFCASRGQGNQPQHFGDGTRLSIL.

V is TRBV19 and J is TRBJ2-1; 11 bases match TRBD2. Germline V gives CDR1 LNHDA, CDR2 SQIVND (reference sequence). V lost 3 bases to trimming and J lost 4 bases; unmatched junction nucleotides: 11. This CDR3 has 18 residues. DNA for the CDR3: TGTGCCAGTAGTATGGGGACTAGCGGAGCTGGGTTTTACAATGAGCAGTTCTTC. This translates into CASSMGTSGAGFYNEQFF.

This chain uses TRBV4-1 with TRBJ1-5; TRBD1 aligns across 8 bases. The CDR3 loop spans 14 amino acids. From germline, CDR1 is MGHRA and CDR2 YSYEKL. V dropped 1 base and J dropped 7; count of bases not matched to a gene: 3. The CDR3 spells CASSQGRTGQPQHF. The CDR3 DNA is TGCGCCAGCAGCCAAGGGCGGACAGGGCAGCCCCAGCATTTT.

This chain links TRBV4-3 with TRBJ2-1; TRBD2 matches 11 bases. CDR1 is LGHNA and CDR2 is YSLEER in the germline V gene. The length of the CDR3 is 18 residues. J was trimmed by 9 bases and V by 0 bases; bases with no gene match: 13. CDR3 in amino acids: CASSQDMTIAGGPSEQFF. The CDR3 nucleotides read TGCGCCAGCAGCCAAGATATGACAATAGCGGGAGGGCCCAGTGAGCAGTTCTTC.

This chain connects TRBV12-3 or TRBV12-4 to TRBJ2-7; D remains unclear. The CDR3 sequence is 11 residues long. The V end lost 4 bases, the J end lost 6 bases, and 7 bases lay between the germline ends. The DNA of the CDR3 is TGTGCCAGCAGTTATGGCACCGAGCAGTACTTC. Residues: CASSYGTEQYF.

The V gene is TRBV19, the J gene TRBJ1-4, with D possibly matching TRBD1 (6 bases). The V end was cut by 2 bases, the J end by 5 bases, with 9 bases between. Germline V gene data show CDR1 as LNHDA and CDR2 as SQIVND (reference sequence). The CDR3 length is 14 residues. The CDR3 nucleotides are TGTGCCAGTAGTATACAGGGGTTCAATGAAAAACTGTTTTTT. Translation gives CASSIQGFNEKLFF.

The gene calls are TRBV23-1 and TRBJ1-1; no clear D. TRBV23-1 is flagged as an ORF with uncertain function. This CDR3 spans 14 amino acids. Trimming removed 7 bases at V and 1 base at J, with 13 bases between. CDR3 protein: CASTPREENTEAFF. The CDR3 nucleotides read TGCGCCAGCACCCCCCGGGAGGAGAACACTGAAGCTTTCTTT.

The chain uses TRBV10-2 and TRBJ2-7; 15 nucleotides match TRBD2. The CDR3 loop spans 14 amino acids. The V gene's germline CDR1 is WSHSY and CDR2 SAAADI. Trimming cost V 7 bases and J 3 bases; bases outside gene matches: 1. The CDR3 nucleotides read TGCGCCAGCACGGGACTAGCGGGAGGCTACGAGCAGTACTTC. Residues: CASTGLAGGYEQYF.

The chain couples TRBV6-5 to TRBJ1-1, with D perhaps TRBD1 (5 bases). This CDR3 has 13 amino acids. Trimming stripped 7 bases from V and 3 bases from J, with 12 bases between. Per the germline V gene, CDR1 is MNHEY and CDR2 is SVGAGI. The CDR3 sequence: CASTPGWHTEAFF. The CDR3 coding sequence is TGTGCCAGCACACCAGGGTGGCACACTGAAGCTTTCTTT.

This sequence joins TRBV7-2 and TRBJ1-5; D gene uncertain. There are 13 residues in the CDR3. Trimming removed 5 bases at V and 4 bases at J, with 9 bases between. Germline-derived CDR1 and CDR2 are SGHTA and FQGNSA. The CDR3 reads CASSPLLNQPQHF. CDR3 bases: TGTGCCAGCAGCCCCCTTTTAAATCAGCCCCAGCATTTT.

The genes are TRBV5-8 and TRBJ2-7; 10 bases agree with TRBD2. The CDR3 loop spans 16 amino acids. Germline V CDR1 and CDR2: SGHTS, YDEGEE. After removal of 4 bases from V and 4 bases from J, the junction contained 11 bases not matched to a gene. The CDR3 bases are TGTGCCAGCAGCCTCCCCGCGGGACTAGCGAAATACGAGCAGTACTTC. It codes for CASSLPAGLAKYEQYF. Together with reference TRBV5-8 and TRBJ2-7, the CDR3 gives the full variable domain: EAGVTQSPTHLIKTRGQQATLRCSPISGHTSVYWYQQALGLGLQFLLWYDEGEERNRGNFPPRFSGRQFPNYSSELNVNALELEDSALYLCASSLPAGLAKYEQYFGPGTRLTVT.

This chain links TRBV3-1 (or the pseudogene TRBV3-2) with TRBJ1-4; 10 bases align to TRBD1. The germline CDR1 and CDR2 sequences are LGHDT and YNNKEL (reference sequence). The CDR3 is 15 residues long. With V trimmed by 5 bases and J by 7 bases, 7 bases remained unmatched. Here the CDR3 reads CASSFQTGGFEKLFF. The DNA for the CDR3 is TGTGCCAGCAGCTTCCAGACAGGGGGCTTTGAAAAACTGTTTTTT.

This clone is a singleton in its sample. The J gene is TRBJ1-5, the V gene TRBV6-2 or TRBV6-3; D unclear. CDR1 is MNHEY, CDR2 SVGEGT, per germline. The CDR3 is made up of 14 amino acids. V was cut by 4 bases and J by 6 bases, with 13 bases left in between. CDR3 nucleotide sequence: TGTGCCAGCAGTTTTTGGTCCGAGGGTCAGCCCCAGCATTTT. It codes for CASSFWSEGQPQHF.

This chain connects TRBV2 to TRBJ2-2; D perhaps matches TRBD2 (5 bases). Trimming pared 6 bases from V and 4 bases from J, leaving 12 bases between. This CDR3 region has 14 residues. Germline lookup yields CDR1 SNHLY and CDR2 FYNNEI. The CDR3 reads CASRRGPGTGELFF. The CDR3 region has the DNA TGTGCCAGCAGAAGAGGGCCAGGCACCGGGGAGCTGTTTTTT. Full variable domain (missing parts from reference TRBV2 and TRBJ2-2): EPEVTQTPSHQVTQMGQEVILRCVPISNHLYFYWYRQILGQKVEFLVSFYNNEISEKSEIFDDQFSVERPDGSNFTLKIRSTKLEDSAMYFCASRRGPGTGELFFGEGSRLTVL.

The chain has TRBV27 and TRBJ2-4; D unclear. Germline values: CDR1 MNHEY, CDR2 SMNVEV (reference sequence). V lost 4 bases and J 0 bases, leaving 10 bases between the germline ends. The CDR3 length is 15 residues. The CDR3 bases are TGTGCCAGCAGTTGTGAGGCCCTAGCCAAAAACATTCAGTACTTC. As protein: CASSCEALAKNIQYF.

This clone was counted between two and nine times. This chain connects TRBV21-1 to TRBJ2-5; the table gives TRBD2 as D, unverified against the DNA. TRBV21-1 is described as a pseudogene. The CDR3 has 16 residues. The CDR3 protein is CASSKDGQAPGETQYF. In DNA form, the CDR3 reads TGTGCCAGCAGCAAAGATGGCCAGGCCCCGGGGGAGACCCAGTACTTC.

The rearrangement uses TRBV7-2 and TRBJ1-6; D gene unclear. The CDR3 spans 13 residues. Looked up from germline, CDR1 is SGHTA and CDR2 is FQGNSA. V gave up 1 base and J gave up 7 bases, with 5 bases separating them. The CDR3 nucleotides are TGTGCCAGCAGCTTAGACGGGAATTCACCCCTCCACTTT. Amino acids: CASSLDGNSPLHF.

The rearrangement joins TRBV27 to TRBJ1-6, with 7 bases fitting TRBD1. V lost 5 bases, J lost 6 bases, and 10 bases stayed unmatched. The CDR3 extends over 16 amino acids. CDR1 and CDR2 from the germline V gene are MNHEY and SMNVEV (reference sequence). CDR3 sequence reads: CASSTTGQAVNSPLHF. CDR3 DNA: TGTGCCAGCAGTACGACAGGGCAGGCGGTTAATTCACCCCTCCACTTT.